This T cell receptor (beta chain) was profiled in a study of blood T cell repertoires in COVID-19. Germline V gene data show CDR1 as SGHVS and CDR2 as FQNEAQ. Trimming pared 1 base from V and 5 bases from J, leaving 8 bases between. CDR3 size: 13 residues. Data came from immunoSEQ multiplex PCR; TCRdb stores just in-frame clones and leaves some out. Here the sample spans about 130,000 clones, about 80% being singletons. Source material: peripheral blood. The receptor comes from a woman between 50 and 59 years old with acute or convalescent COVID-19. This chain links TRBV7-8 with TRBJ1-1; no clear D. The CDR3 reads CASSLGAGTEAFF. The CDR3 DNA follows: TGTGCCAGCAGCTTAGGGGCGGGGACTGAAGCTTTCTTT.